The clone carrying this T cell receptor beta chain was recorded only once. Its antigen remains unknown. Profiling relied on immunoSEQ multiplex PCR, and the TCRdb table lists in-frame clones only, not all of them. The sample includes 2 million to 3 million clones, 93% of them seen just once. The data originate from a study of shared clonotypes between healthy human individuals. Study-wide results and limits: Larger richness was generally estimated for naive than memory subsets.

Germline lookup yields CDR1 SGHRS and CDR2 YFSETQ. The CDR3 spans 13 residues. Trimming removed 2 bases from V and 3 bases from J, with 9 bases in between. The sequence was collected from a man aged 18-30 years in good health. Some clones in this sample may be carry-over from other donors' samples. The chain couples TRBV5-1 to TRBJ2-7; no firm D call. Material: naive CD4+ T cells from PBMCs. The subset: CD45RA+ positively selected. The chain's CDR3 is CASSFSRSYEQYF. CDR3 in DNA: TGCGCCAGCAGCTTCTCGAGAAGCTACGAGCAGTACTTC. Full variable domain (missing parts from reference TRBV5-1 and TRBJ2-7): KAGVTQTPRYLIKTRGQQVTLSCSPISGHRSVSWYQQTPGQGLQFLFEYFSETQRNKGNFPGRFSGRQFSNSRSEMNVSTLELGDSALYLCASSFSRSYEQYFGPGTRLTVT.